One sample yielded the 2 T cell receptor beta chains listed below, sequenced in a study of vaccination and CD4 T cells after COVID-19. Specified treatment: approximately nine-day PBMC culture with coronavirus spike peptide pools or control peptides (ViraFEST assay). These receptors are not linked to any known antigen. Scientists ran DNA taken from cultured CD4+ T cells through the Oncomine TCR Beta short-read assay for sequencing. Using its own MiXCR run on the PCR reads, TCRdb lists one record per CDR3 protein. The sample lists some 14,000 distinct CDR3 sequences, over 20% occurring once. The material sequenced was cultured CD4+ T cells from blood. These receptor sequences come from a human donor with COVID-19.

This clonotype has just a few counts. This chain uses TRBV6-2 or TRBV6-3 with TRBJ2-1; no reliable D call. Between the trimmed V and J ends, which lost 5 bases and 6 bases, there was a span of 5 bases. CDR1 and CDR2 (germline): MNHEY, SVGEGT. The CDR3 totals 11 residues. CDR3 residues: CASSPFNEQFF. DNA of the CDR3: TGTGCCAGCAGTCCTTTCAATGAGCAGTTCTTC.

This chain links TRBV12-3 or TRBV12-4 with TRBJ2-7; TRBD1 matches at 8 bases. CDR3 length: 16 residues. V gave up 3 bases and J gave up 1 base; unmatched junction bases: 8. CDR3 in amino acids: CASSFMQGAKSYEQYF. CDR3 DNA: TGTGCCAGCAGTTTTATGCAGGGGGCGAAGTCCTACGAGCAGTACTTC.